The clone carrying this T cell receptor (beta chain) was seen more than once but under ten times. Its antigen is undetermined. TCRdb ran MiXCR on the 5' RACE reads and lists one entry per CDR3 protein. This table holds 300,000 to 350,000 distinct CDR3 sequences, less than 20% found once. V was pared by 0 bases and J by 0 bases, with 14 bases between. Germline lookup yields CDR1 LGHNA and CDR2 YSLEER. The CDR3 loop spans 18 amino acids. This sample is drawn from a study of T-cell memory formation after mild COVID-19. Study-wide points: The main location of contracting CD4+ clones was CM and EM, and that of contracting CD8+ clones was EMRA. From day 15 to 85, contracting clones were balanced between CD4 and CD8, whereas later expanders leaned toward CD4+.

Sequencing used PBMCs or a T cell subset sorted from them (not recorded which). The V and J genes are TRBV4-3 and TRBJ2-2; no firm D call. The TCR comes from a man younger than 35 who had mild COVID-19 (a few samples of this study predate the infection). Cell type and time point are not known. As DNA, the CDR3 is TGCGCCAGCAGCCAAGATGATAAAGGGCTAGCGAACACCGGGGAGCTGTTTTTT. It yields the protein CASSQDDKGLANTGELFF.